This T cell receptor beta chain was captured in a study of cytomegalovirus exposure and HLA in healthy donors. General study results and limits: A missense variant in DCLRE1C was later tied to TCR beta V- and J-gene trimming. The authors enumerated some 170 TCR beta chains as linked to cytomegalovirus. The later analysis indicated that the majority of CMV-associated TCR beta chains appeared HLA-restricted.

Vbeta (60) and Jbeta (13) primers were used in the PCR. TCRdb's table, derived via immunoSEQ multiplex PCR, lists solely in-frame clones and lacks some. Found here are 150,000 to 200,000 clones, 82% of them singletons; the top ten hold roughly 1.6%. About this clone: Its cognate antigen is unknown.

The sample consisted of PBMCs. The receptor was isolated from a girl between 5 and 17 years old in good health and CMV-seropositive.

This CDR3 reads CASSFGIRTYEQYF. CDR3 nucleotides: TGTGCCAGCAGTTTCGGGATCCGCACCTACGAGCAGTACTTC. The chain uses TRBV28 and TRBJ2-7; D is perhaps TRBD2 (5 bases). Trimming took off 3 bases at V and 2 bases at J, with 11 bases between the two ends. This CDR3 region has 14 residues. Germline CDR1 is MDHEN and CDR2 is SYDVKM. Based on the CDR3 plus reference TRBV28 and TRBJ2-7, the full variable domain is DVKVTQSSRYLVKRTGEKVFLECVQDMDHENMFWYRQDPGLGLRLIYFSYDVKMKEKGDIPEGYSVSREKKERFSLILESASTNQTSMYLCASSFGIRTYEQYFGPGTRLTVT.